This T cell receptor (beta chain) was recovered during a study of early T cells in non-severe SARS-CoV-2 infection. TCRdb fed the 5' RACE reads into MiXCR, producing one record per CDR3 protein. Altogether more than 65,000 distinct CDR3 sequences are present, about 15% being singletons, with the ten largest covering 3% to 4.5%. The CDR3 loop spans 11 amino acids. Per germline, CDR1 DFQATT and CDR2 SNEGSKA (reference sequence). Trimming removed 6 bases from V and 6 bases from J, with 11 bases in between. This clonotype was observed many times. The gene calls are TRBV20-1 and TRBJ1-2, with D possibly TRBD1 on 6 matching bases. Material: whole blood, obtained at baseline. This sequence was found in an adult who was a healthcare worker with PCR-confirmed SARS-CoV-2 infection or an uninfected control (not recorded which). CDR3 in DNA: TGCAGTGCCCGGCCAGGGGATGGCTACACCTTC. Translated: CSARPGDGYTF.